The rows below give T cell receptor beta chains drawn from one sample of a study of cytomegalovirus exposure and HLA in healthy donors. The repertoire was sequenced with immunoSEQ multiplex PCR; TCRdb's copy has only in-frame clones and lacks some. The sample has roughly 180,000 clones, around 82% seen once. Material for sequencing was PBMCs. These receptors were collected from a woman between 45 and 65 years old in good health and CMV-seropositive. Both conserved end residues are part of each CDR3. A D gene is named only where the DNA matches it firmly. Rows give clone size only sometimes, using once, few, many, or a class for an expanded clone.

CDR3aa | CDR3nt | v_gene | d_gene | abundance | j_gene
CASSGAGAYDEQFF | TGTGCCAGCAGCGGGGCGGGGGCCTACGATGAGCAGTTCTTC | TRBV9 | - | - | TRBJ2-1
CASSYLGGREFQAFF | TGTGCCAGCAGTTACTTGGGGGGAAGGGAGTTTCAAGCTTTCTTT | TRBV6-6 | - | - | TRBJ1-1
CASSLSPGIYEQYF | TGTGCCAGCAGTTTGTCCCCGGGGATCTACGAGCAGTACTTC | TRBV27 | - | - | TRBJ2-7
CASSRPAGRYTEAFF | TGTGCCAGCAGCCGGCCCGCGGGGCGATACACTGAAGCTTTCTTT | TRBV7-8 | - | - | TRBJ1-1
CASPPLSGTEAFF | TGTGCCAGCCCCCCCTTGAGTGGCACTGAAGCTTTCTTT | TRBV6-1 | - | - | TRBJ1-1
CASSQDRNQPQHF | TGCGCCAGCAGCCAAGACAGGAATCAGCCCCAGCATTTT | TRBV5-1 | - | - | TRBJ1-5
CASSVAGGQPQHF | TGTGCCAGCAGCGTAGCGGGTGGCCAGCCCCAGCATTTT | TRBV9 | - | - | TRBJ1-5
CASSSRGYNSPLHF | TGTGCCAGCTCATCGAGGGGGTACAATTCACCCCTCCACTTT | TRBV2 | - | - | TRBJ1-6
CASSALYTGELFF | TGTGCCAGCTCCGCACTGTACACCGGGGAGCTGTTTTTT | TRBV6-6 | - | few | TRBJ2-2
CASSGSGGDEQYF | TGTGCCAGCAGCGGATCGGGGGGTGACGAGCAGTACTTC | TRBV19 | TRBD2 | - | TRBJ2-7
CASRTGQDYGYTF | TGTGCCAGCAGGACAGGTCAGGACTATGGCTACACCTTC | TRBV6-1 | - | medium-sized | TRBJ1-2
CASSLYRGYNQPQHF | TGTGCCAGCAGCTTATACAGGGGATACAATCAGCCCCAGCATTTT | TRBV7-2 | TRBD1 | - | TRBJ1-5
CASSEHRDWYEKLFF | TGTGCCAGCAGCGAGCACCGGGACTGGTATGAAAAACTGTTTTTT | TRBV21-1 | - | few | TRBJ1-4